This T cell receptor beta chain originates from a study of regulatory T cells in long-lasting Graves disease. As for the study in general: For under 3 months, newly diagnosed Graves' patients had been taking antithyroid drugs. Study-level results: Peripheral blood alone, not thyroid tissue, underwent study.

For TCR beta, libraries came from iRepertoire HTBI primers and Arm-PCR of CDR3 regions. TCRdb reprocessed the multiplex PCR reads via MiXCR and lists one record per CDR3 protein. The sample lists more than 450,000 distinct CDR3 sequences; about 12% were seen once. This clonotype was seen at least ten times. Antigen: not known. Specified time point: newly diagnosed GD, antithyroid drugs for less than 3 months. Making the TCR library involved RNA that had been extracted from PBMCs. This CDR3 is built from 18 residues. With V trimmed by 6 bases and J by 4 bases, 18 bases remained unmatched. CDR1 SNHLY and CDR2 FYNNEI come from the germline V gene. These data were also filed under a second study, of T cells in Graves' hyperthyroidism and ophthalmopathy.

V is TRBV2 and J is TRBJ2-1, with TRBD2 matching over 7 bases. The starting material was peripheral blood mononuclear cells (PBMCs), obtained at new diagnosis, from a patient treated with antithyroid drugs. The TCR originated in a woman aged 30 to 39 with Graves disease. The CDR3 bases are TGTGCCAGCAGCGAATCGGAGGGAGGGGCCCCCCGGTACAATGAGCAGTTCTTC. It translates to CASSESEGGAPRYNEQFF.